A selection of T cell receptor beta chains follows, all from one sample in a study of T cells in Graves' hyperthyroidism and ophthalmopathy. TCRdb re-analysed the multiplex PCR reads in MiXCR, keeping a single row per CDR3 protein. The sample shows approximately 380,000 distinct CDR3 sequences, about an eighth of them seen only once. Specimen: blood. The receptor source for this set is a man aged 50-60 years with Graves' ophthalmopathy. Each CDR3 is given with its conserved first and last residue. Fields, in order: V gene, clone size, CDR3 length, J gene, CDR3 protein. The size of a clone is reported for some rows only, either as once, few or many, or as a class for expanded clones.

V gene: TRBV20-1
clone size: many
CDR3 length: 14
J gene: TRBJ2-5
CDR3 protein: CSARDARGLQGQYF

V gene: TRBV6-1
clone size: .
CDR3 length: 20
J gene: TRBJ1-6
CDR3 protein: CASTKSGFGEKSSYNSPLHF

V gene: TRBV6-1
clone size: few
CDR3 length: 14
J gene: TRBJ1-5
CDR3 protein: CASRQTYSNQPQHF

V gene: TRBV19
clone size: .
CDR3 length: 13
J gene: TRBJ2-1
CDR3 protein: CASSYRGGNEQFF

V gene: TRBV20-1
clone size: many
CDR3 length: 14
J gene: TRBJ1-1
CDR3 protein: CSAKYGSRDTEAFF

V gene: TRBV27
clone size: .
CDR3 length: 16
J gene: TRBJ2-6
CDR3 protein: CASSLRGTTGANVLTF

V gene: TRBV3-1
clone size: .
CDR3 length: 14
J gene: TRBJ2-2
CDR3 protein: CASRGAGDTGELFF

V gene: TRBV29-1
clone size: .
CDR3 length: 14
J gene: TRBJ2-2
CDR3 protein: CSPAGTGGTGELFF

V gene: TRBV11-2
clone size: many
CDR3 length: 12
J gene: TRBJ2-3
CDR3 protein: CASSLTPDTQYF

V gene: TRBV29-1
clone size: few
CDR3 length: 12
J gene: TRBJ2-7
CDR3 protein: CSVDQGRNEQYF

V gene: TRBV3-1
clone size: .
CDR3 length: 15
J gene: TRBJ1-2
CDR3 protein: CASSQLTRGLQGYTF

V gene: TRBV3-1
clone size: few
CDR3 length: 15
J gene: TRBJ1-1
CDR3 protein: CVSSPSDRLNTEAFF

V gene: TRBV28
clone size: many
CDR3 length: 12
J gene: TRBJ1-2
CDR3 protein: CASSLGRDAYTF

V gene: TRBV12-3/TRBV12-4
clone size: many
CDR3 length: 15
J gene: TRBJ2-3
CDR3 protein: CASSLAGTRTDTQYF

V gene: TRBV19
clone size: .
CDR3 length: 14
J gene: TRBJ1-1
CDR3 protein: CASSIDRLNTEAFF

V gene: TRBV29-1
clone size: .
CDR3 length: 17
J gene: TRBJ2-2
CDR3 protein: CSAGGDREGLNTGELFF

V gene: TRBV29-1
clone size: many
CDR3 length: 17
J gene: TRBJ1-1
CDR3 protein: CSVETGTGGPLNTEAFF

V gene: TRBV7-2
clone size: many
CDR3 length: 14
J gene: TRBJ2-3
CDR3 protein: CASSLDRATDTQYF

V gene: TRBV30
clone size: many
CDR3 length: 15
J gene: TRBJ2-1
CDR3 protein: CASRLGLAGHNEQFF